The rows below give T cell receptor beta chains drawn from one sample of a study of T cell responses to AZD1222 COVID-19 vaccine. TCRdb's table, derived via immunoSEQ multiplex PCR, lists solely in-frame clones and lacks some. The data show 150,000 or so clones, 88% seen once. The specimen was peripheral blood, collected on day 0 of AZD1222 vaccination. These receptors all stem from an adult in good health. The CDR3 runs from the conserved cysteine through the conserved F or W. D genes are given only for firm matches. Expanded clones are given a class, and other clones once, few, many or no size at all.

DNA: TGTGCCAGCAGCGGAACCGGGACAGGGAGTATGTCCCAGTACTTC
CDR3: CASSGTGTGSMSQYF
size: NA
D: TRBD1
J: TRBJ2-5
V: TRBV2

DNA: TGTGCAAGTCGCTTTGAACACAACCCTGACAGGGGCGACAGCTCCTACAATGAGCAGTTCTTC
CDR3: CASRFEHNPDRGDSSYNEQFF
size: NA
D: NA
J: TRBJ2-1
V: TRBV12-2

DNA: TGTGCCAGCAGTCCTAAGGGGCTTGGGGATCAGCCCCAGCATTTT
CDR3: CASSPKGLGDQPQHF
size: NA
D: NA
J: TRBJ1-5
V: TRBV28

DNA: TGTGCCAGCAGTAGAGACGGGAGCAATCAGCCCCAGCATTTT
CDR3: CASSRDGSNQPQHF
size: NA
D: NA
J: TRBJ1-5
V: TRBV6-5

DNA: TGTGCCAGCAGATACAGAGACTTGAACACTGAAGCTTTCTTT
CDR3: CASRYRDLNTEAFF
size: NA
D: NA
J: TRBJ1-1
V: TRBV25-1

DNA: TGTGCCAGCAGTTTAAGTTGGACAGGTGAAGCTTTCTTT
CDR3: CASSLSWTGEAFF
size: NA
D: TRBD1
J: TRBJ1-1
V: TRBV12-3/TRBV12-4

DNA: TGTGCCAGCTTACCTCTCGGGGGGGCTGGTTCCCTCTTC
CDR3: CASLPLGGAGSLF
size: NA
D: TRBD2
J: TRBJ2-1
V: TRBV2

DNA: TGTGCCAGCAGCTTGCGGGGGCTTTACAATGAGCAGTTCTTC
CDR3: CASSLRGLYNEQFF
size: NA
D: NA
J: TRBJ2-1
V: TRBV5-4

DNA: TGCAGCGTTGAAGGTGCGGTGACAGGGGGCACTAATGAAAAACTGTTTTTT
CDR3: CSVEGAVTGGTNEKLFF
size: NA
D: TRBD1
J: TRBJ1-4
V: TRBV29-1

DNA: TGTGCCAGCAGTATGGGACAGGGGGAGCAGCCCCAGCATTTT
CDR3: CASSMGQGEQPQHF
size: NA
D: TRBD1
J: TRBJ1-5
V: TRBV28

DNA: TGTGCCAGCAGCTTGGGGAACTACCCGGGGGAGACCCAGTACTTC
CDR3: CASSLGNYPGETQYF
size: once
D: NA
J: TRBJ2-5
V: TRBV11-3

DNA: TGTGCCAGTAGTATAGGGGCGGGCGGGAACACTGAAGCTTTCTTT
CDR3: CASSIGAGGNTEAFF
size: NA
D: NA
J: TRBJ1-1
V: TRBV19

DNA: TGTGCCAGTAGGAAACAAGGCCTGAGCACAGATACGCAGTATTTT
CDR3: CASRKQGLSTDTQYF
size: NA
D: NA
J: TRBJ2-3
V: TRBV19

DNA: TGTGCCAGCACCTCCCCAAGCGCCGGAAACTATGGCTACACCTTC
CDR3: CASTSPSAGNYGYTF
size: NA
D: NA
J: TRBJ1-2
V: TRBV6-5

DNA: TGCGCCAGCAGCCAAGATCTGATGGGGGTAGCTAACTATGGCTACACCTTC
CDR3: CASSQDLMGVANYGYTF
size: NA
D: NA
J: TRBJ1-2
V: TRBV4-3

DNA: TGTGCCAGCAGCCACCAGGGTGCAACTAATGAAAAACTGTTTTTT
CDR3: CASSHQGATNEKLFF
size: NA
D: NA
J: TRBJ1-4
V: TRBV27

DNA: TGTGCCAGCAGTTCTGACAGGGGGTACCAAGAGACCCAGTACTTC
CDR3: CASSSDRGYQETQYF
size: NA
D: TRBD1
J: TRBJ2-5
V: TRBV28

DNA: TGTGCCAGCAGTACCACAGGGACAGGGACTGGCTACACCTTC
CDR3: CASSTTGTGTGYTF
size: once
D: TRBD1
J: TRBJ1-2
V: TRBV28

DNA: TGCGCCAGCAGTCTTGGTACAGGTAACTACTACGAGCAGTACTTC
CDR3: CASSLGTGNYYEQYF
size: NA
D: NA
J: TRBJ2-7
V: TRBV5-1

DNA: TGTGCCAGCAGCACATGGTTCGAGGGCTACACTGAAGCTTTCTTT
CDR3: CASSTWFEGYTEAFF
size: NA
D: NA
J: TRBJ1-1
V: TRBV11-2

DNA: TGTGCCACCAGCAGAGATGGGCGCCAAGCTTTCTTT
CDR3: CATSRDGRQAFF
size: NA
D: NA
J: TRBJ1-1
V: TRBV15

DNA: TGTGCCATCTGGCCCGGGACATCAAATCAGCCCCAGCATTTT
CDR3: CAIWPGTSNQPQHF
size: NA
D: NA
J: TRBJ1-5
V: TRBV10-3

DNA: TGTGCCAGCAGCCCCCCCGACAGGGCGTGGACTGAAGCTTTCTTT
CDR3: CASSPPDRAWTEAFF
size: NA
D: TRBD1
J: TRBJ1-1
V: TRBV28

DNA: TGTGCCAGCAGCGCGACAGGGAATGTAACACCCCTCCACTTT
CDR3: CASSATGNVTPLHF
size: NA
D: TRBD1
J: TRBJ1-6
V: TRBV7-2

DNA: TGTGCCAGCAGCTTTTCGCCAGCCAGCGGGGTTTACAATGAGCAGTTCTTC
CDR3: CASSFSPASGVYNEQFF
size: NA
D: TRBD2
J: TRBJ2-1
V: TRBV9

DNA: TGCAGTTGGACAATCGGAAACACCATATATTTT
CDR3: CSWTIGNTIYF
size: NA
D: NA
J: TRBJ1-3
V: TRBV20-1